This entry lists 30 T cell receptor beta chains sequenced from one sample in a study of regulatory T cells in long-lasting Graves disease. Assembly of TCR beta libraries relied on iRepertoire HTBI primers together with Arm-PCR of CDR3 regions. TCRdb re-analysed the multiplex PCR reads in MiXCR, keeping a single row per CDR3 protein. The profile shows around 340,000 distinct CDR3 sequences, 20% of them singletons. Time point: persistent/refractory GD, antithyroid drugs over 5 years with positive TRAb. Extracted RNA from PBMCs served as the source of the TCR library. Material: peripheral blood mononuclear cells (PBMCs), obtained when the disease was refractory, from a patient treated with antithyroid drugs. The receptor source for this set is a female donor with Graves disease.

The chain links TRBV28 to TRBJ1-6, with D tentatively TRBD1 (5 bases). Germline V lookup: CDR1 MDHEN, CDR2 SYDVKM. V was trimmed by 5 bases and J by 6 bases, leaving 14 bases between them. The CDR3 consists of 15 residues. In nucleotides, the CDR3 is TGTGCCAGCAGTCCCACGGGACGGATTAATTCACCCCTCCACTTT. Translated, it gives CASSPTGRINSPLHF.

In this sample, this clonotype turned up once. V and J are TRBV30 and TRBJ1-1; 7 positions match TRBD1. This CDR3 is built from 21 residues. V was pared by 3 bases and J by 0 bases, with 25 bases of the junction left unmatched. Germline lookup yields CDR1 GTSNPN and CDR2 SVGIG (reference sequence). CDR3 protein: CAWSLMNLGGRGGKMNTEAFF. The CDR3 DNA follows: TGTGCCTGGAGCCTAATGAATCTGGGGGGCAGGGGGGGGAAAATGAACACTGAAGCTTTCTTT.

This clonotype has a count of ten or more. The chain carries TRBV18 and TRBJ2-5; unclear D gene. Trimming cost V 3 bases and J 5 bases, with 13 bases left between them. Germline CDR1 KGHSH, CDR2 LQKENI. CDR3 length: 14 residues. For the CDR3, the DNA is TGTGCCAGCTCACCTGGGCGGACGGTTGAGACCCAGTACTTC. Its translation is CASSPGRTVETQYF.

Many counts were recorded for this clonotype. The genes are TRBV28 and TRBJ2-7, with TRBD2 identical over 8 bases. The CDR3 has 16 residues. Germline V gene lookup returns CDR1 MDHEN and CDR2 SYDVKM. V trimming: 3 bases; J trimming: 0 bases; junction bases outside the gene matches: 7. This CDR3 reads CASSFTSGTSSYEQYF. In DNA, the CDR3 is TGTGCCAGCAGTTTTACTAGCGGAACTTCCTCCTACGAGCAGTACTTC.

This clonotype occurred many times. The CDR3 DNA follows: TGTGCCAGCAGCTCTAAAAGCGGGGGGGCACGGGAGACCCAGTACTTC. It specifies CASSSKSGGARETQYF. The genes are TRBV7-2 and TRBJ2-5; 10 nucleotides agree with TRBD2. The CDR3 extends over 16 amino acids. J was trimmed by 5 bases and V by 4 bases; bases with no gene match: 10. Germline CDR1 and CDR2: SGHTA and FQGNSA.

On this clonotype: A read error may explain this, as a much larger clone is one base away. The V and J genes are TRBV20-1 and TRBJ1-1, with a weak D call TRBD1 (5 bases). Trimming took off 5 bases at V and 3 bases at J, with 16 bases between the two ends. Germline lookup yields CDR1 DFQATT and CDR2 SNEGSKA (reference sequence). The CDR3 loop spans 14 amino acids. CDR3 in DNA: TGCAGTGCTCGGTCCGGGGGAATTCACACTGAAGCTTTCTTT. As protein: CSARSGGIHTEAFF.

Ten or more counts support this clonotype. This sequence joins TRBV19 and TRBJ2-5; perhaps TRBD1 as D (5 bases). V gave up 7 bases and J gave up 3 bases, with 9 bases separating them. CDR3 size: 12 residues. The germline V gene has CDR1 LNHDA and CDR2 SQIVND (reference sequence). This CDR3 reads CASMGREETQYF. The CDR3 nucleotides are TGTGCCAGTATGGGCAGGGAAGAGACCCAGTACTTC.

This clonotype was detected ten times or more. This sequence joins TRBV24-1 and TRBJ2-1, with TRBD2 identical over 8 bases. The CDR3 sequence is 18 residues long. The V gene end was trimmed by 3 bases and the J gene end by 0 bases; junction bases not matched to a gene: 9. CDR1 KGHDR and CDR2 SFDVKD come from the germline V gene. The CDR3: CATSDPRTSKSSYNEQFF. CDR3 in DNA: TGTGCCACCAGTGATCCGCGGACTAGCAAGAGCTCCTACAATGAGCAGTTCTTC.

The V gene is TRBV19, the J gene TRBJ2-2; D gene unclear. The CDR3 covers 15 residues. The germline gives CDR1 LNHDA, CDR2 SQIVND (reference sequence). The V end was cut by 6 bases, the J end by 8 bases, with 19 bases between. In DNA, the CDR3 is TGTGCCAGTAGGGCGGCCCACACGAACGTAGGGGAGCTGTTTTTT. Amino acids: CASRAAHTNVGELFF.

The table lists this clonotype with a few counts. The chain has TRBV4-3 and TRBJ2-2, with 12 bases aligning to TRBD2. Germline CDR1 LGHNA, CDR2 YSLEER. The CDR3 runs 17 residues. V dropped 6 bases and J dropped 6; count of bases not matched to a gene: 11. The CDR3 DNA reads TGCGCCAGCAGTTGGGGGCTAGCGGGGGGGCAGTCCGGGGAGCTGTTTTTT. Its translation is CASSWGLAGGQSGELFF.

This clonotype was recorded many times. V is TRBV28 and J is TRBJ2-5; TRBD2 matches 8 bases. J lost 7 bases, V lost 6 bases, and 16 bases had no gene match. The CDR3 runs 16 residues. From germline, CDR1 is MDHEN and CDR2 SYDVKM. CDR3 residues: CASSQGLAGSRGTQYF. The DNA of the CDR3 is TGTGCCAGCAGCCAAGGACTAGCCGGCTCCAGAGGGACCCAGTACTTC.

This clonotype was seen repeatedly, ten times or more. The chain is built from TRBV11-2 and TRBJ1-4; D is undetermined. Germline lookup yields CDR1 SGHAT and CDR2 FQNNGV. V dropped 4 bases and J dropped 4 bases, with 13 bases sitting between them. The CDR3 consists of 15 residues. The CDR3 here is CASSSQSSHNEKLFF. In DNA, the CDR3 is TGTGCCAGCAGCTCACAGAGCTCACATAATGAAAAACTGTTTTTT.

This clonotype was observed at least ten times. The rearrangement links TRBV12-3 or TRBV12-4 to TRBJ1-4; D is possibly TRBD1 (6 bases). The V end was cut by 3 bases, the J end by 4 bases, with 9 bases between. The CDR3 is 14 residues long. The CDR3 DNA sequence: TGTGCCAGCAGTTTTGGGACACATAATGAAAAACTGTTTTTT. Translating it yields CASSFGTHNEKLFF.

In this sample, this clonotype turned up many times. The J gene is TRBJ2-7, the V gene TRBV2, with TRBD2 matching over 11 bases. The CDR3 runs to 13 residues. Germline V gene lookup returns CDR1 SNHLY and CDR2 FYNNEI. J lost 3 bases, V lost 6 bases, and 1 base had no gene match. The CDR3 region has the DNA TGTGCCAGCAGCGGGACTAGCGGCTACGAGCAGTACTTC. Encoded protein: CASSGTSGYEQYF.

The gene calls are TRBV5-1 and TRBJ2-4; 9 bases align to TRBD1. The CDR3 runs to 14 residues. The trim removed 3 bases at V and 8 bases at J, leaving 6 bases unmatched. Per the germline V gene, CDR1 is SGHRS and CDR2 is YFSETQ. CDR3: CASSSPGQGDIQYF. As DNA, the CDR3 is TGCGCCAGCAGCTCTCCGGGACAGGGAGACATTCAGTACTTC.

This clonotype was counted ten times or more. The rearrangement links TRBV12-3 or TRBV12-4 to TRBJ1-2; 7 bases align to TRBD1. The CDR3 loop spans 14 amino acids. Losses at the gene ends were 3 bases for V and 4 bases for J; bases not matched to a gene: 5. This chain's CDR3 is CASSFVRDSYGYTF. CDR3 in DNA: TGTGCCAGCAGTTTTGTCCGGGACAGCTATGGCTACACCTTC.

The V call is TRBV3-1, the J call TRBJ2-3; 10 nucleotides agree with TRBD2. V gave up 0 bases and J gave up 8 bases; unmatched junction bases: 11. The CDR3 loop spans 17 amino acids. Germline assignment: CDR1 LGHDT and CDR2 YNNKEL (reference sequence). The CDR3 DNA follows: TGTGCCAGCAGCCAAGACTCCGGACTAGCGGCCAGAGGTACGCAGTATTTT. Its translation is CASSQDSGLAARGTQYF.

A note on this clonotype: A much larger clone sits a single nucleotide away, making a read error possible. This sequence joins TRBV7-2 and TRBJ1-2; a weak D match, TRBD1 (6 bases). The CDR3 has 15 residues. Germline V gives CDR1 SGHTA, CDR2 FQGNSA. CDR3 sequence: CASSLEPDRTYGCTF. The DNA for the CDR3 is TGTGCCAGCAGCCTTGAACCGGACAGAACCTATGGCTGCACCTTC.

This clonotype was counted a few times. V is TRBV10-3 and J is TRBJ1-2, with TRBD1 matching 10 bases. This CDR3 has 15 amino acids. The J segment lost 1 base and the V segment lost 6 bases, leaving 5 bases of the junction unmatched. Germline V lookup: CDR1 ENHRY, CDR2 SYGVKD. The DNA of the CDR3 is TGTGCCATCAGGGACAGGGGGATAGATAACTATGGCTACACCTTC. Translating it yields CAIRDRGIDNYGYTF.

This clonotype was found a few times. The chain employs TRBV6-5 and TRBJ2-4; TRBD1 might be the D (6 bases). V was cut by 3 bases and J by 0 bases, with 15 bases left in between. The CDR3 length is 17 residues. Germline CDR1 MNHEY, CDR2 SVGAGI. CDR3 sequence (DNA): TGTGCCAGCAGTTATGGGCAGGGACAACTAGCCAAAAACATTCAGTACTTC. It specifies CASSYGQGQLAKNIQYF.

V gene TRBV19 combines with J gene TRBJ1-1, with D unclear. The CDR3 is 13 amino acids. CDR1 is LNHDA, CDR2 SQIVND, per germline (reference sequence). The V gene lost 3 bases and the J gene lost 1 base, with 6 bases spanning the gap. The CDR3 region is CASSMSRNTEAFF. CDR3 DNA sequence: TGTGCCAGTAGTATGTCCCGGAACACTGAAGCTTTCTTT.

V gene TRBV7-8 combines with J gene TRBJ1-1, with TRBD1 matching 8 bases. Trimming took 5 bases from V and 2 from J; bases not matched to a gene: 10. There are 16 residues in the CDR3. Looked up from germline, CDR1 is SGHVS and CDR2 is FQNEAQ. This CDR3 is CASSLGTGNINTEAFF. DNA for the CDR3: TGTGCCAGCAGCCTAGGGACAGGAAATATCAACACTGAAGCTTTCTTT.

V and J are TRBV11-2 and TRBJ2-7; 7 nucleotides agree with TRBD1. The CDR3 runs 15 residues. Germline CDR1 reads SGHAT; CDR2 reads FQNNGV. V trimming: 5 bases; J trimming: 0 bases; junction bases outside the gene matches: 7. CDR3 coding DNA: TGTGCCAGCAGCCCGACAGGGCGGCCCTCCTACGAGCAGTACTTC. This encodes CASSPTGRPSYEQYF.

This clonotype was seen repeatedly, ten times or more. The CDR3 DNA is TGTGCCATCAGCGAGGACGGCTACGAGCAGTACTTC. Protein sequence: CAISEDGYEQYF. The V gene is TRBV10-3, the J gene TRBJ2-7, with unresolved D. The CDR3 totals 12 residues. Germline CDR1 is ENHRY and CDR2 is SYGVKD. The V and J ends lost 6 bases and 3 bases respectively, with 9 bases between them.

This rearrangement joins TRBV7-6 to TRBJ1-1, with D unresolved. Germline CDR1 SGHVS, CDR2 FNYEAQ. The CDR3 runs to 14 residues. With 5 bases removed from V and 7 bases from J, the gap between germline ends came to 17 bases. The CDR3, as DNA: TGTGCCAGCAGCGAAGAGGGTAGGGTAGGTGAAGCTTTCTTT. Amino acid sequence: CASSEEGRVGEAFF.

This clonotype occurred a few times. The rearrangement uses TRBV5-1 and TRBJ2-5; TRBD1 matches 8 bases. The CDR3 is made up of 15 amino acids. The germline gives CDR1 SGHRS, CDR2 YFSETQ. V lost 3 bases to trimming and J lost 4 bases; unmatched junction nucleotides: 8. CDR3 nucleotides: TGCGCCAGCAGCTCTTGGACAGGGCCGGGAGAGACCCAGTACTTC. Its translation: CASSSWTGPGETQYF.

This clonotype was recorded many times. This chain uses TRBV6-2 or TRBV6-3 with TRBJ1-2, with D tentatively TRBD1 (6 bases). The germline CDR1 and CDR2 sequences are MNHEY and SVGEGT. The CDR3 sequence is 15 residues long. V was pared by 0 bases and J by 6 bases, with 14 bases between. The CDR3 nucleotides are TGTGCCAGCAGTTACTCGACGACAGGTCTCCATGGCTACACCTTC. Amino acids: CASSYSTTGLHGYTF.

The rearrangement joins TRBV12-3 or TRBV12-4 to TRBJ2-2, with D maybe TRBD1 (7 bases). Trimming pared 4 bases from V and 3 bases from J, leaving 18 bases between. The CDR3 sequence is 17 residues long. Written as DNA, the CDR3 is TGTGCCAGCAGTTGCGCGGGGACAGTACGCTACACCGGGGAGCTGTTTTTT. Its protein product is CASSCAGTVRYTGELFF.

This clonotype was seen repeatedly, ten times or more. V and J are TRBV29-1 and TRBJ2-5, with D possibly matching TRBD2 (6 bases). Germline lookup yields CDR1 SQVTM and CDR2 ANQGSEA. This CDR3 comprises 12 residues. V gave up 7 bases and J gave up 4 bases, with 13 bases separating them. CDR3 sequence: CSATMGGETQYF. The CDR3 region has the DNA TGCAGCGCTACAATGGGGGGAGAGACCCAGTACTTC. The full variable domain, rest sourced from reference TRBV29-1 and TRBJ2-5, is SAVISQKPSRDICQRGTSLTIQCQVDSQVTMMFWYRQQPGQSLTLIATANQGSEATYESGFVIDKFPISRPNLTFSTLTVSNMSPEDSSIYLCSATMGGETQYFGPGTRLLVL.

Many counts were recorded for this clonotype. CDR3 loop: CASSEYRSDGYTF. CDR3 bases: TGTGCCAGCAGTGAATATCGATCCGATGGCTACACCTTC. V usage is TRBV6-2 or TRBV6-3 and J usage is TRBJ1-2; D is unclear. Trimming stripped 5 bases from V and 6 bases from J, with 13 bases between. Germline V gene lookup returns CDR1 MNHEY and CDR2 SVGEGT. This CDR3 is built from 13 residues.